This T cell receptor beta chain was recorded in a study of cytomegalovirus exposure and HLA in healthy donors. Overall study results and limits: The study listed some 160 cytomegalovirus-associated TCR beta chains. Productive status was seen about 90% or about 30% of the time for most TCR beta V segments in an earlier analysis.

V lost 0 bases to trimming and J lost 4 bases, with 9 bases between them. The V gene's germline CDR1 is MNHEY and CDR2 SVGAGI. CDR3 length: 14 amino acids. A word on this clone: Its matching antigen is unknown.

13 Jbeta primers and 60 Vbeta primers were used for the PCR. In the authors' workflow: Approximately 11 million of the roughly 80 million unique TCR beta chains counted in a later analysis were shared. Measured with immunoSEQ multiplex PCR; TCRdb has only the in-frame clones, and not every one. V and J calls and clone size are given by that table; D and trimming were obtained from the DNA. This sample has just over 80,000 clones, with about 78% found just once. The TCR comes from a man aged 18 to 29 in good health and CMV-seropositive. Sequenced material: PBMCs. This chain connects TRBV6-5 to TRBJ2-5; no clear D gene. The CDR3 region has the DNA TGTGCCAGCAGTTACTCGAGGCTAACAGAGACCCAGTACTTC. Its protein is CASSYSRLTETQYF.